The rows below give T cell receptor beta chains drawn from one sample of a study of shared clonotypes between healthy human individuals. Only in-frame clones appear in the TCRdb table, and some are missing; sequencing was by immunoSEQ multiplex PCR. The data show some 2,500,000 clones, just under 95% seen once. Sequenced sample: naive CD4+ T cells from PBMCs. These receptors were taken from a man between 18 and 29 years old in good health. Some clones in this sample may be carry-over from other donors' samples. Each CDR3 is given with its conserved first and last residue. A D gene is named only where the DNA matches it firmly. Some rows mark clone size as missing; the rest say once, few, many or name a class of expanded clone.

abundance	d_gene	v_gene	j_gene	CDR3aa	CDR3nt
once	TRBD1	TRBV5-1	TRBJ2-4	CASSLGQGRNIQYF	TGCGCCAGCAGCTTGGGACAGGGCAGGAACATTCAGTACTTC
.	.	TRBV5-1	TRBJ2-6	CASSSDSGANVLTF	TGCGCCAGCAGCTCTGACTCTGGGGCCAACGTCCTGACTTTC
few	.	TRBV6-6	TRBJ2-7	CASSRQLYEQYF	TGTGCCAGCAGTCGACAGCTCTACGAGCAGTACTTC
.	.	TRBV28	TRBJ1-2	CATELRPTGYTF	TGTGCCACCGAACTACGTCCGACTGGCTACACCTTC
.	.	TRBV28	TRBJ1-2	CASSFRGGRGYTF	TGTGCCAGCAGTTTTCGGGGGGGAAGGGGCTACACCTTC
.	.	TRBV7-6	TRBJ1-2	CASSFGTTGVPVTF	TGTGCCAGCAGCTTTGGGACAACGGGGGTCCCCGTCACCTTC
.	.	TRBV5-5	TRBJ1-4	CASSWGLSSGFIDEKLFF	TGTGCCAGCAGCTGGGGACTCTCTTCGGGCTTTATTGATGAAAAACTGTTTTTT
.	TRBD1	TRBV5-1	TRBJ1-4	CASRKQTGGEKLFF	TGCGCCAGCAGAAAACAGACAGGGGGTGAAAAACTGTTTTTT
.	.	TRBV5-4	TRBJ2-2	CASRGGITGELFF	TGTGCCAGCAGAGGGGGAATTACCGGGGAGCTGTTTTTT
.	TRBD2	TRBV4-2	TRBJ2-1	CASSQATGGNNEQFF	TGTGCCAGCAGCCAAGCGACGGGGGGGAACAATGAGCAGTTCTTC
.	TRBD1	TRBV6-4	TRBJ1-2	CASSDGSRGPVGYGYTF	TGTGCCAGCAGTGACGGGTCCAGGGGGCCCGTCGGGTATGGCTACACCTTC
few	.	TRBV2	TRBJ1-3	CASRATSGNTIYF	TGTGCCAGCAGGGCGACCTCTGGAAACACCATATATTTT
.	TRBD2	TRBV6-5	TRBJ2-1	CASSWTGGQVNEQFF	TGTGCCAGCAGTTGGACGGGGGGGCAGGTCAATGAGCAGTTCTTC
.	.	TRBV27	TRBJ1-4	CASSLFSAGNEKLFF	TGTGCCAGCAGTTTGTTTTCGGCAGGGAATGAAAAACTGTTTTTT
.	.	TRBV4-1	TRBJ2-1	CASSTSSGIYNEQFF	TGCGCCAGCAGCACCAGTAGCGGCATCTACAATGAGCAGTTCTTC
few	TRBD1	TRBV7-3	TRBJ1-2	CASSPSQGVGYGYTF	TGTGCCAGCAGCCCGTCCCAGGGGGTCGGCTATGGCTACACCTTC
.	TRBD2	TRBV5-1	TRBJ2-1	CASSTGLAGGPSSYNEQFF	TGCGCCAGCAGCACCGGACTAGCGGGAGGGCCCAGCTCCTACAATGAGCAGTTCTTC
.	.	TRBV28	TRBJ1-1	CASSLSVGRRRGTEAFF	TGTGCCAGCAGTTTATCGGTCGGGAGGCGGCGAGGAACTGAAGCTTTCTTT
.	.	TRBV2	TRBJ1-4	CASIGTALEKLFF	TGTGCCAGCATAGGGACGGCCCTTGAAAAACTGTTTTTT
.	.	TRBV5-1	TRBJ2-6	CASSSRPASGANVLTF	TGCGCCAGCAGTTCACGTCCGGCCTCTGGGGCCAACGTCCTGACTTTC
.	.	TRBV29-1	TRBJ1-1	CSHNRDLNTEAFF	TGCAGCCACAACAGGGACCTGAACACTGAAGCTTTCTTT
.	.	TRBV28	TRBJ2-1	CASSLSWDSGDEQFF	TGTGCCAGCAGTTTAAGCTGGGACTCTGGAGATGAGCAGTTCTTC
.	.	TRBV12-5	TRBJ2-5	CASGLSGAVETQYF	TGTGCTAGTGGTTTATCAGGGGCCGTAGAGACCCAGTACTTC
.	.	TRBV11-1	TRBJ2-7	CASSLGRMGTAYEQYF	TGTGCCAGCAGCTTAGGGCGGATGGGGACGGCCTACGAGCAGTACTTC
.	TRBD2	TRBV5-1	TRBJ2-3	CASSLEPAGTDTQYF	TGCGCCAGCAGCTTGGAACCAGCGGGGACAGATACGCAGTATTTT
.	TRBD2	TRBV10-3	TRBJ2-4	CAISESGLAGVPENIQYF	TGTGCCATCAGTGAGTCGGGACTAGCGGGAGTGCCGGAAAACATTCAGTACTTC
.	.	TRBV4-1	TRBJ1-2	CASSQVFREGGYTF	TGCGCCAGCAGCCAAGTCTTTAGGGAGGGAGGCTACACCTTC
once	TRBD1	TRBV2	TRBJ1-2	CASSKTGGGDGYTF	TGTGCCAGCAGTAAGACAGGGGGCGGCGATGGCTACACCTTC
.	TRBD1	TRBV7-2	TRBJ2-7	CASSKNRGIREQYF	TGTGCCAGCAGCAAGAACAGGGGAATACGCGAGCAGTACTTC